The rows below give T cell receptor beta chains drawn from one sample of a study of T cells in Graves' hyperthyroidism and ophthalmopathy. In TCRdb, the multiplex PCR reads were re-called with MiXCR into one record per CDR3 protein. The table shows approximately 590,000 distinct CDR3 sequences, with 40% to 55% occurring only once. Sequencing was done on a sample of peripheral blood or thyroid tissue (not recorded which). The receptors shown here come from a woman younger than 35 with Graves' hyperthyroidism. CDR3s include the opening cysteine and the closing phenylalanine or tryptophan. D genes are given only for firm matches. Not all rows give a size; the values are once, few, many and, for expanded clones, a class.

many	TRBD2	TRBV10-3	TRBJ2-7	CATKRLAGVNEQYF	TGTGCCACCAAACGACTAGCGGGAGTGAACGAGCAGTACTTC
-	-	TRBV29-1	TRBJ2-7	CSSRDGQYEQYF	TGCAGCTCCCGGGACGGACAGTACGAGCAGTACTTC
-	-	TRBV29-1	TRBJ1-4	CSAWGDNEKLFF	TGCAGCGCCTGGGGGGATAATGAAAAACTGTTTTTT
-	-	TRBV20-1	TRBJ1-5	CSARRGAQAGNQPQHF	TGCAGTGCTAGGCGAGGGGCACAGGCCGGCAATCAGCCCCAGCATTTT
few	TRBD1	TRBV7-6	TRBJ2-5	CASSPLGDRGPQYF	TGTGCCAGCAGCCCGTTGGGGGACAGGGGTCCCCAGTACTTC
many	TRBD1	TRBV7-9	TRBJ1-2	CASSWGQGEDGYTF	TGTGCCAGCAGCTGGGGACAGGGCGAGGATGGCTACACCTTC
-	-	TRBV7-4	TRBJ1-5	CASRFGDGNQPQHF	TGTGCCAGCAGGTTTGGGGATGGCAATCAGCCCCAGCATTTT
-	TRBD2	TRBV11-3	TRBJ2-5	CASSQDLVAGAGETQYF	TGCGCCAGCAGCCAAGATCTTGTAGCGGGAGCAGGGGAGACCCAGTACTTC
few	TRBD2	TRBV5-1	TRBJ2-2	CASGGGLATGELFF	TGCGCCAGCGGAGGCGGACTAGCCACCGGGGAGCTGTTTTTT
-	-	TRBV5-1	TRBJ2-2	CASSLANGPNTGELFF	TGCGCCAGCAGCTTGGCCAACGGACCCAACACCGGGGAGCTGTTTTTT
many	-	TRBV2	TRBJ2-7	CASNQAGEQYF	TGTGCCAGCAACCAGGCCGGCGAGCAGTACTTC
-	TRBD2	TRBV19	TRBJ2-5	CASNPGGWTQYF	TGTGCCAGTAACCCGGGGGGTTGGACCCAGTACTTC
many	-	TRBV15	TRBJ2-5	CATSRDSGPETQYF	TGTGCCACCAGCAGAGATTCGGGGCCAGAGACCCAGTACTTC
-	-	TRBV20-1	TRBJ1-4	CSAAGDTNEKLFF	TGCAGTGCTGCGGGCGACACTAATGAAAAACTGTTTTTT
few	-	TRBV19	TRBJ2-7	CASRGHGISYEQYF	TGTGCCAGCAGAGGTCACGGGATCTCCTACGAGCAGTACTTC
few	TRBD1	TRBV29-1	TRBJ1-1	CSVRAGGNETEAFF	TGCAGCGTTAGGGCAGGGGGTAATGAGACTGAAGCTTTCTTT
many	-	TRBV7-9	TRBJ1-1	CASSLAEAGEAFF	TGTGCCAGCAGCTTAGCGGAGGCAGGCGAAGCTTTCTTT